The clone carrying this T cell receptor (beta chain) was detected a few times. Antigen unknown. The data belong to a study of early T cells in non-severe SARS-CoV-2 infection. Study-wide context: Chains were not paired, and sequencing was done on bulk RNA from unsorted whole blood.

Findings and caveats of the study: Clonotype matching in VDJdb favored anti-spike CD8 responses and did not capture private and CD4 specificities.

CDR1 is SGDLS and CDR2 is YYNGEE in the germline V gene. This CDR3 has 14 amino acids. The germline V and J ends were trimmed by 2 bases and 2 bases, with 11 bases remaining between them. The TCR library protocol attached unique molecular identifiers to the individual cDNA molecules. In TCRdb, the 5' RACE reads were re-called with MiXCR into one record per CDR3 protein. The repertoire consists of approximately 58,000 distinct CDR3 sequences, with 12% occurring once and the leading ten covering approximately 2.5%. The sequencing here drew on whole blood, taken at baseline. This receptor was obtained from an adult who was a healthcare worker with PCR-confirmed SARS-CoV-2 infection or an uninfected control (not recorded which). J is TRBJ2-7 and V is TRBV9; maybe TRBD2 (6 bases). The CDR3 DNA reads as TGTGCCAGCAGCGTTGGAGGGGCTCCCTACGAGCAGTACTTC. Protein: CASSVGGAPYEQYF.